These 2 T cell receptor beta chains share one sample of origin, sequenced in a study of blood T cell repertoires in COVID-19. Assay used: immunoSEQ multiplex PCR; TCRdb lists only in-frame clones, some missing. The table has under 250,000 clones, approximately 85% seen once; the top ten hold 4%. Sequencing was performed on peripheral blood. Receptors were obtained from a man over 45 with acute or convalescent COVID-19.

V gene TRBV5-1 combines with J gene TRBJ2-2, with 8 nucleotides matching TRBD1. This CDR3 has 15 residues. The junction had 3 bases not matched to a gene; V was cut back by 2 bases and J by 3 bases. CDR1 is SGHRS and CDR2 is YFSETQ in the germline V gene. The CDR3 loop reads CASSFYRGDTGELFF. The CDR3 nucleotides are TGCGCCAGCAGCTTTTACAGGGGGGACACCGGGGAGCTGTTTTTT.

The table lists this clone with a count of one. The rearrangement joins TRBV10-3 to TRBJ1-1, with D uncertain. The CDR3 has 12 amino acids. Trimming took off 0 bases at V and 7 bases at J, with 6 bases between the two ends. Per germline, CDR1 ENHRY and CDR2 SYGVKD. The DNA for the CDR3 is TGTGCCATCAGTGAGTCCCCGTTTGAAGCTTTCTTT. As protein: CAISESPFEAFF.